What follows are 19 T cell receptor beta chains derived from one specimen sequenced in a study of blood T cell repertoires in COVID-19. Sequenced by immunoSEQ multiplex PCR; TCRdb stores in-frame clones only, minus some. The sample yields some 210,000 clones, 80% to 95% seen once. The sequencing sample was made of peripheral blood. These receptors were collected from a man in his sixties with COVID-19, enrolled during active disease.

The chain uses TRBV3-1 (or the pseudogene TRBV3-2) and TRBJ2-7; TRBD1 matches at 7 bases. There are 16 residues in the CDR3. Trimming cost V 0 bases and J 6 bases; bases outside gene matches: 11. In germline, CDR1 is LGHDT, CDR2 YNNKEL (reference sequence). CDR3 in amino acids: CASSQDRWQGELEQYF. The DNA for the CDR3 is TGTGCCAGCAGCCAAGATAGGTGGCAGGGGGAGCTCGAGCAGTACTTC.

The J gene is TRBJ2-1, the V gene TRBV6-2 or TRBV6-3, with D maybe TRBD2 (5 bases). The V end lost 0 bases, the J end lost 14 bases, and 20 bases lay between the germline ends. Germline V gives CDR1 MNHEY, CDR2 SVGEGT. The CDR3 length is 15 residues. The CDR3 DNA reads TGTGCCAGCAGTTACTCGGGCCTTATGGGGTGGGAGAAGTTCTTC. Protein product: CASSYSGLMGWEKFF.

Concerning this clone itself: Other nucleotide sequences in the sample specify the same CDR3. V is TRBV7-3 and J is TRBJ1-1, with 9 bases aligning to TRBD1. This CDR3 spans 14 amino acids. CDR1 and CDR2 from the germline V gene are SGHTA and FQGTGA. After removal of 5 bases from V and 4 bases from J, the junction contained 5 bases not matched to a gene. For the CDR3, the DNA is TGTGCCAGCAGCCCCGGGACAGGGAGCACTGAAGCTTTCTTT. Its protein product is CASSPGTGSTEAFF.

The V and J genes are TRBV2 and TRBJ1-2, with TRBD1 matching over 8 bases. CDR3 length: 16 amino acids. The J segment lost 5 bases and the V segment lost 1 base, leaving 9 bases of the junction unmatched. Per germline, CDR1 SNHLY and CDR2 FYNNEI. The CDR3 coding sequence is TGTGCCAGCAGTGAAGGTGACAGGGGCAAGAGGTATGGCTACACCTTC. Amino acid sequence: CASSEGDRGKRYGYTF.

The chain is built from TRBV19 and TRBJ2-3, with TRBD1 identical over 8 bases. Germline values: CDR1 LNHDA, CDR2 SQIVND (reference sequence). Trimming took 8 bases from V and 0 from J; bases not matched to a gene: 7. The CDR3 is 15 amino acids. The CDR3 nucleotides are TGTGCCAGTGGAATAGGACAGGGTAGCACAGATACGCAGTATTTT. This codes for CASGIGQGSTDTQYF.

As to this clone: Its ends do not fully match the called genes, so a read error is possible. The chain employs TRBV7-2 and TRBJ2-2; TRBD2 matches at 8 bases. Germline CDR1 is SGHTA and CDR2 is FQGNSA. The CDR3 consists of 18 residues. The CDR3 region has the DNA TGTGCCAGCAGCGTAGCCGCCGGGACTAGTTTTTTTACCGGGGAGCTGTTTTTT. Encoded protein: CASSVAAGTSFFTGELFF.

CDR3 DNA sequence: TGTGCCAGCAGTCCACCCCGGAGGGGAGTGTACACAGATACGCAGTATTTT. Translating it yields CASSPPRRGVYTDTQYF. The V and J genes are TRBV27 and TRBJ2-3; maybe TRBD2 (6 bases). The germline V and J ends were trimmed by 5 bases and 2 bases, with 20 bases remaining between them. This CDR3 is built from 17 residues. Germline CDR1 MNHEY, CDR2 SMNVEV (reference sequence).

The CDR3 protein is CASSIIGSRGGSEQYF. The CDR3 DNA reads TGTGCCAGTAGTATAATTGGCAGCCGTGGAGGCTCCGAGCAGTACTTC. This chain connects TRBV19 to TRBJ2-7; D might be TRBD2 (5 bases). This CDR3 is built from 16 residues. Per germline, CDR1 LNHDA and CDR2 SQIVND (reference sequence). V lost 2 bases and J 6 bases, leaving 20 bases between the germline ends.

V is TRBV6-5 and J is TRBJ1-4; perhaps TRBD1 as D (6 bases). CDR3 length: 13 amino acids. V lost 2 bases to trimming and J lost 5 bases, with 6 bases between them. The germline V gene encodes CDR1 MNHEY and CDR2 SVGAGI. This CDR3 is CASSYTGNEKLFF. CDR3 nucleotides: TGTGCCAGCAGTTACACAGGGAATGAAAAACTGTTTTTT.

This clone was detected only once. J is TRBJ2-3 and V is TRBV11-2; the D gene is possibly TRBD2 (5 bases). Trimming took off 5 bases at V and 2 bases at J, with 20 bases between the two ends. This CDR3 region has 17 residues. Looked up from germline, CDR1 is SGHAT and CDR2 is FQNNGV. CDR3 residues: CASSRLPQTNPTDTQYF. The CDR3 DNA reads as TGTGCCAGCAGCCGACTACCCCAGACCAACCCCACAGATACGCAGTATTTT. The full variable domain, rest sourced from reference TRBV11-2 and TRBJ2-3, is EAGVAQSPRYKIIEKRQSVAFWCNPISGHATLYWYQQILGQGPKLLIQFQNNGVVDDSQLPKDRFSAERLKGVDSTLKIQPAKLEDSAVYLCASSRLPQTNPTDTQYFGPGTRLTVL.

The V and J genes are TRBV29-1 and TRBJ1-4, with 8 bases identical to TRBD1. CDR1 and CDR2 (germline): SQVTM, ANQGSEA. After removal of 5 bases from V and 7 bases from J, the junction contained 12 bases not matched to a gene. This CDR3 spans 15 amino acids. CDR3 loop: CSVLDRAPGAEKLFF. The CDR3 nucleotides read TGCAGCGTTCTGGACAGGGCGCCTGGGGCTGAAAAACTGTTTTTT.

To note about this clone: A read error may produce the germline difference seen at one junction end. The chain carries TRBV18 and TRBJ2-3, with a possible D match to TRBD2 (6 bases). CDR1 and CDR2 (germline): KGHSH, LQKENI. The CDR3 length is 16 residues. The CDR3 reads CASSPQEGLSTDTQYF. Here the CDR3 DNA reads TGTGCCAGCTCCCCACAGGAGGGCCTTAGCACAGATACGCAGTATTTT.

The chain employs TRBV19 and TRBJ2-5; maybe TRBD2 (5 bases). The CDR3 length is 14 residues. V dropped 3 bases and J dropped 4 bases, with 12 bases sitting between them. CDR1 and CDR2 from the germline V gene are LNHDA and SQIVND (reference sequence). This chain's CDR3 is CASSMKASRETQYF. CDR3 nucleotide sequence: TGTGCCAGTAGTATGAAGGCTAGCCGAGAGACCCAGTACTTC.

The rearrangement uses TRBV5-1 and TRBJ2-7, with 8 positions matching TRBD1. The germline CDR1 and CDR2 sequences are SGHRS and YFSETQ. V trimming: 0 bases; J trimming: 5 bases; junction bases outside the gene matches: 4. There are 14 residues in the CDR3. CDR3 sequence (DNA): TGCGCCAGCAGCTTGGGACAGGGGAACGACGAGCAGTACTTC. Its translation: CASSLGQGNDEQYF. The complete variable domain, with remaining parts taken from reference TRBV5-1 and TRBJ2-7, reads KAGVTQTPRYLIKTRGQQVTLSCSPISGHRSVSWYQQTPGQGLQFLFEYFSETQRNKGNFPGRFSGRQFSNSRSEMNVSTLELGDSALYLCASSLGQGNDEQYFGPGTRLTVT.

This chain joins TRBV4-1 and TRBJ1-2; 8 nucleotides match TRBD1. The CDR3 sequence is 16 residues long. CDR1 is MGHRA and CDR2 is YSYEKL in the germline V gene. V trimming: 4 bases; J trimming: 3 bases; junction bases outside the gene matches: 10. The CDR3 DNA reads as TGCGCCAGCAGCCTCGGACAGGGTGGACGGCACTATGGCTACACCTTC. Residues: CASSLGQGGRHYGYTF.

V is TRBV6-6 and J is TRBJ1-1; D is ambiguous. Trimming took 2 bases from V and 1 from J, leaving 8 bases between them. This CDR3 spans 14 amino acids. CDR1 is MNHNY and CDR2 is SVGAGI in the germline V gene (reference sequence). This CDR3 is CASSYTGRNTEAFF. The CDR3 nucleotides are TGTGCCAGCAGTTACACTGGGAGGAACACTGAAGCTTTCTTT.

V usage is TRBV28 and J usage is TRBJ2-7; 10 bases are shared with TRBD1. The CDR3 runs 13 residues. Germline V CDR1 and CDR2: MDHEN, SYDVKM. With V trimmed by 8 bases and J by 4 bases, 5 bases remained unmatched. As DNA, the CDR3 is TGTGCCAGCGCTGCGGGACAGGGGTACGAGCAGTACTTC. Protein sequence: CASAAGQGYEQYF.

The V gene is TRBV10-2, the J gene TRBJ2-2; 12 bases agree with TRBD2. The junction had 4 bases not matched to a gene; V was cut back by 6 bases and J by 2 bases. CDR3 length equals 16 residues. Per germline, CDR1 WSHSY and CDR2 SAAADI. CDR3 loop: CASSETSGGNTGELFF. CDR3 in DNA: TGCGCCAGCAGCGAGACTAGCGGGGGAAACACCGGGGAGCTGTTTTTT.

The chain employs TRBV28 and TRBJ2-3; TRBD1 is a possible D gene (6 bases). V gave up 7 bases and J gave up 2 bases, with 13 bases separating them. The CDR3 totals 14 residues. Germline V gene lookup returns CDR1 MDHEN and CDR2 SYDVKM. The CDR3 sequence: CASTPAGVTDTQYF. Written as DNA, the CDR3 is TGTGCCAGCACCCCGGCAGGGGTCACAGATACGCAGTATTTT.